Below, 31 T cell receptor beta chains from the same sample are listed, as sequenced in a study of T cells after yellow fever vaccination. TCRdb itself ran the 5' RACE reads through MiXCR, one entry per CDR3 protein. This table has some 320,000 distinct CDR3 sequences, about 10% appearing once. The sequencing used CD4+ T cells sorted from PBMCs, collected 45 days after the yellow fever booster vaccination. The receptors stem from a man in his late teens or twenties who received the YFV17D yellow fever vaccine.

This clonotype was seen a few times. The gene calls are TRBV10-2 and TRBJ1-6; 9 positions agree with TRBD1. V trimming: 7 bases; J trimming: 5 bases; junction bases outside the gene matches: 9. Germline V gene sequence: CDR1 WSHSY, CDR2 SAAADI. The CDR3 covers 16 residues. CDR3 amino acids: CASTKDRGKNNSPLHF. The CDR3 coding sequence is TGCGCCAGCACTAAGGACAGGGGCAAAAATAATTCACCCCTCCACTTT.

This clonotype was counted between two and nine times. The gene calls are TRBV7-9 and TRBJ2-1; tentative D call: TRBD2 (7 bases). Germline lookup yields CDR1 SEHNR and CDR2 FQNEAQ (reference sequence). The germline V and J ends were trimmed by 4 bases and 3 bases, with 16 bases remaining between them. The CDR3 is made up of 16 amino acids. The CDR3 nucleotides are TGTGCCAGCAGCTCCGTTGGAGGGGGGGGCTACAATGAGCAGTTCTTC. This gives the protein CASSSVGGGGYNEQFF.

The V and J genes are TRBV4-3 and TRBJ2-3, with 11 bases aligning to TRBD2. The J segment lost 2 bases and the V segment lost 4 bases, leaving 5 bases of the junction unmatched. The CDR3 is 16 residues long. Germline lookup yields CDR1 LGHNA and CDR2 YSLEER. The CDR3 DNA reads as TGCGCCAGCAGCCTACAACTAGCGGGGGTCACAGATACGCAGTATTTT. This gives the protein CASSLQLAGVTDTQYF.

This clonotype came up a few times. This sequence joins TRBV29-1 and TRBJ2-5; 8 bases fit TRBD1. The V gene's germline CDR1 is SQVTM and CDR2 ANQGSEA. CDR3 length: 13 residues. V was clipped by 7 bases and J by 1 base; unmatched bases: 5. This CDR3 is CSARQGSQETQYF. The CDR3, as DNA: TGCAGCGCGCGACAGGGGAGCCAAGAGACCCAGTACTTC.

CDR3 in amino acids: CASSLIQAETGELFF. The CDR3 region has the DNA TGCGCCAGCAGCTTAATACAGGCGGAAACCGGGGAGCTGTTTTTT. The chain couples TRBV5-1 to TRBJ2-2; TRBD1 is a possible D gene (5 bases). Germline values: CDR1 SGHRS, CDR2 YFSETQ. This CDR3 has 15 residues. The V gene lost 2 bases and the J gene lost 5 bases, with 13 bases spanning the gap.

The chain is built from TRBV28 and TRBJ2-5; 8 nucleotides match TRBD1. CDR1 MDHEN and CDR2 SYDVKM come from the germline V gene. CDR3 length: 14 amino acids. The ends lost 5 bases at V and 4 bases at J; junction bases unmatched: 6. CDR3 bases: TGTGCCAGCAGTCAGGGACAGGTGGGAGAGACCCAGTACTTC. It yields the protein CASSQGQVGETQYF. The full variable domain, in which reference TRBV28 and TRBJ2-5 provide the parts outside the CDR3, is DVKVTQSSRYLVKRTGEKVFLECVQDMDHENMFWYRQDPGLGLRLIYFSYDVKMKEKGDIPEGYSVSREKKERFSLILESASTNQTSMYLCASSQGQVGETQYFGPGTRLLVL.

This clonotype turned up a few times. This chain connects TRBV28 to TRBJ1-4; D remains ambiguous. The CDR3 covers 12 residues. Germline loops: CDR1 MDHEN, CDR2 SYDVKM. The V and J ends lost 5 bases and 5 bases respectively, with 6 bases between them. The CDR3 is CASSALNEKLFF. As DNA, the CDR3 is TGTGCCAGCAGTGCGTTGAATGAAAAACTGTTTTTT.

DNA for the CDR3: TGCGCCAGCAGCTTAAGGGATAGCTCCTACAATGAGCAGTTCTTC. It codes for CASSLRDSSYNEQFF. V and J are TRBV5-1 and TRBJ2-1, with D uncertain. V was shortened by 2 bases and J by 0 bases, with 9 bases between the two germline ends. CDR3 length equals 15 residues. Germline values: CDR1 SGHRS, CDR2 YFSETQ.

This clonotype was seen a handful of times. This chain joins TRBV11-2 and TRBJ2-2; perhaps TRBD2 as D (6 bases). The germline gives CDR1 SGHAT, CDR2 FQNNGV. The V end lost 5 bases, the J end lost 1 base, and 17 bases lay between the germline ends. The CDR3 is 17 amino acids. CDR3 DNA sequence: TGTGCCAGCAGCCAGACGACTAGGTTACGGAACACCGGGGAGCTGTTTTTT. Its protein is CASSQTTRLRNTGELFF.

This clonotype has more than one count but fewer than ten. The chain has TRBV6-1 and TRBJ1-4, with D tentatively TRBD1 (5 bases). Germline assignment: CDR1 MNHNS and CDR2 SASEGT. V lost 6 bases and J lost 7, with 15 bases in between. CDR3 length: 14 amino acids. The DNA for the CDR3 is TGTGCCAGCAGCCCCCGGGGGGGAAGTGAAAAACTGTTTTTT. Translated, it gives CASSPRGGSEKLFF.

A few counts support this clonotype. The chain recombines TRBV18 with TRBJ2-5; D assignment may be TRBD1 or TRBD2 (5 bases each). Germline V CDR1 and CDR2: KGHSH, LQKENI. Trimming took off 5 bases at V and 5 bases at J, with 18 bases between the two ends. This CDR3 contains 15 residues. The CDR3 loop is CASSSAGDRWETQYF. The CDR3 DNA reads TGTGCCAGCTCATCCGCCGGGGACCGCTGGGAGACCCAGTACTTC.

This clonotype was observed at least ten times. This chain connects TRBV15 to TRBJ1-4; tentative D call: TRBD1 (5 bases). Germline V gene lookup returns CDR1 LNHNV and CDR2 YYDKDF (reference sequence). This CDR3 has 15 amino acids. V was cut by 5 bases and J by 8 bases, with 18 bases left in between. The CDR3 DNA is TGTGCCACCAGCGCCCCAGGGAGGGAAGAAGAAAAACTGTTTTTT. It encodes CATSAPGREEEKLFF. Supplemented by reference TRBV15 and TRBJ1-4, the full variable domain reads DAMVIQNPRYQVTQFGKPVTLSCSQTLNHNVMYWYQQKSSQAPKLLFHYYDKDFNNEADTPDNFQSRRPNTSFCFLDIRSPGLGDTAMYLCATSAPGREEEKLFFGSGTQLSVL.

This clonotype was counted at least ten times. The gene calls are TRBV5-4 and TRBJ1-2; tentatively, D is TRBD1 (6 bases). Trimming cost V 5 bases and J 5 bases, with 13 bases left between them. The CDR3 consists of 13 residues. Germline CDR1 SGHNT, CDR2 YYREEE (reference sequence). The CDR3 reads CASSSDTGYGYTF. CDR3 coding DNA: TGTGCCAGCAGTTCTGATACAGGGTATGGCTACACCTTC.

The rearrangement uses TRBV7-9 and TRBJ2-5; a weak D match, TRBD1 (6 bases). Deletions cut 4 bases from V and 5 bases from J, with 17 bases between. The CDR3 covers 15 residues. The germline V gene encodes CDR1 SEHNR and CDR2 FQNEAQ (reference sequence). The CDR3 region is CASSSYRDLGETQYF. The DNA for the CDR3 is TGTGCCAGCAGCTCGTACAGGGATTTAGGGGAGACCCAGTACTTC.

This chain links TRBV7-2 with TRBJ1-6; a possible D gene is TRBD1 (5 bases). Trimming removed 5 bases at V and 9 bases at J, with 20 bases between. The CDR3 totals 16 residues. Germline CDR1 reads SGHTA; CDR2 reads FQGNSA. Written as DNA, the CDR3 is TGTGCCAGCAGCCCGCTTCAGTCAGGGAAAGGTTCACCCCTCCACTTT. Translating gives CASSPLQSGKGSPLHF.

J is TRBJ1-6 and V is TRBV3-1; a weak D match, TRBD1 (5 bases). The CDR3 runs to 13 residues. CDR1 LGHDT and CDR2 YNNKEL come from the germline V gene (reference sequence). V lost 1 base and J 7 bases, leaving 5 bases between the germline ends. CDR3 bases: TGTGCCAGCAGCCAAGGGGGGAATTCACCCCTCCACTTT. Translation gives CASSQGGNSPLHF.

This clonotype was recorded a few times. V usage is TRBV28 and J usage is TRBJ1-2; tentative D call: TRBD1 (6 bases). The germline V gene has CDR1 MDHEN and CDR2 SYDVKM. V lost 5 bases and J lost 4, with 8 bases in between. CDR3 size: 12 residues. The CDR3 DNA reads TGTGCCAGCAGTCAGGGGTTCTATGGCTACACCTTC. This sequence encodes CASSQGFYGYTF.

V gene TRBV11-2 combines with J gene TRBJ1-1, with D tentatively TRBD1 (5 bases). V was pared by 1 base and J by 10 bases, with 19 bases between. Germline V gene lookup returns CDR1 SGHAT and CDR2 FQNNGV. The CDR3 has 15 residues. CDR3 nucleotide sequence: TGTGCCAGCAGCTTAGTAGCCCGGGGGGAAACCGGAGCTTTCTTT. Translating gives CASSLVARGETGAFF.

V is TRBV12-3 or TRBV12-4 and J is TRBJ1-2, with a possible D match to TRBD1 (6 bases). V lost 7 bases to trimming and J lost 8 bases, with 14 bases between them. The CDR3 has 12 amino acids. In nucleotides, the CDR3 is TGTGCCAGCACTCTGGGGGGCTCGGGCTACACCTTC. Its translation is CASTLGGSGYTF.

This clonotype was recorded a few times. The chain employs TRBV11-1 and TRBJ2-5; TRBD2 aligns across 10 bases. Germline CDR1 and CDR2: SGHAT and FQDESV (reference sequence). V shed 5 bases, J shed 0 bases, and the junction held 3 bases outside the gene matches. The CDR3 is 15 residues long. CDR3 sequence reads: CASSEREGYQETQYF. Here the CDR3 DNA reads TGTGCCAGCAGCGAGCGGGAGGGGTACCAAGAGACCCAGTACTTC.

The genes are TRBV7-2 and TRBJ1-2, with a tentative D call TRBD1 (5 bases). Germline CDR1 reads SGHTA; CDR2 reads FQGNSA. V was shortened by 0 bases and J by 7 bases, with 12 bases between the two germline ends. CDR3 size: 14 residues. The CDR3 DNA sequence: TGTGCCAGCAGCTTAGCAGGGTATAGGGGTGGCTACACCTTC. This gives the protein CASSLAGYRGGYTF.

The chain is built from TRBV9 and TRBJ2-1; a possible D gene is TRBD2 (5 bases). V lost 0 bases to trimming and J lost 9 bases, with 10 bases between them. This CDR3 spans 13 amino acids. The V gene's germline CDR1 is SGDLS and CDR2 YYNGEE. CDR3 sequence reads: CASSVGSGGEQFF. CDR3 DNA sequence: TGTGCCAGCAGCGTAGGGTCAGGAGGTGAGCAGTTCTTC. Drawing the rest from reference TRBV9 and TRBJ2-1, the complete variable domain is DSGVTQTPKHLITATGQRVTLRCSPRSGDLSVYWYQQSLDQGLQFLIQYYNGEERAKGNILERFSAQQFPDLHSELNLSSLELGDSALYFCASSVGSGGEQFFGPGTRLTVL.

The chain links TRBV18 to TRBJ1-1; D ambiguous. V was cut by 4 bases and J by 1 base, with 13 bases left in between. Germline loops: CDR1 KGHSH, CDR2 LQKENI. The CDR3 loop spans 15 amino acids. The CDR3 is CASSRTYGENTEAFF. The CDR3 DNA sequence: TGTGCCAGCTCACGCACCTACGGGGAGAACACTGAAGCTTTCTTT.

The rearrangement uses TRBV11-1 and TRBJ2-1; 8 bases align to TRBD2. The CDR3 length is 15 residues. Germline CDR1 and CDR2: SGHAT and FQDESV (reference sequence). The junction had 9 bases not matched to a gene; V was cut back by 4 bases and J by 7 bases. DNA of the CDR3: TGTGCCAGCAGCTCTACCGGGACTAGTGCTAATGAGCAGTTCTTC. Encoded protein: CASSSTGTSANEQFF.

This clonotype was counted many times. The V and J genes are TRBV6-5 and TRBJ1-6; D call uncertain. This CDR3 region has 12 residues. The V end lost 8 bases, the J end lost 4 bases, and 6 bases lay between the germline ends. The germline V gene encodes CDR1 MNHEY and CDR2 SVGAGI. CDR3 sequence reads: CASRSYNSPLHF. The CDR3 DNA is TGTGCCAGCCGCAGTTATAATTCACCCCTCCACTTT.

There are many counts of this clonotype. The chain uses TRBV4-2 and TRBJ1-2; D is unresolved. The CDR3 totals 15 residues. Germline V gives CDR1 LGHNA, CDR2 YNFKEQ. Trimming left V 4 bases short and J 3 bases short, with 15 bases between. The CDR3 region is CASSLALGDDYGYTF. In nucleotides, the CDR3 is TGTGCCAGCAGCCTCGCTCTTGGGGATGACTATGGCTACACCTTC.

This clonotype was detected once. This rearrangement joins TRBV3-1 to TRBJ1-2, with D uncertain. The CDR3 totals 14 residues. Germline CDR1 reads LGHDT; CDR2 reads YNNKEL (reference sequence). V was cut by 1 base and J by 4 bases, with 10 bases left in between. CDR3 sequence reads: CASSQGARPYGYTF. The CDR3, as DNA: TGTGCCAGCAGCCAAGGGGCTAGACCCTATGGCTACACCTTC.

This clonotype was detected a few times. The chain couples TRBV19 to TRBJ2-1; D is unresolved. The V gene's germline CDR1 is LNHDA and CDR2 SQIVND (reference sequence). The CDR3 runs 12 residues. Trimming took 6 bases from V and 6 from J, leaving 9 bases between them. The CDR3 reads CASRDLGNEQFF. DNA for the CDR3: TGTGCCAGTAGGGATTTGGGCAATGAGCAGTTCTTC. Full variable domain (outside the CDR3, taken from reference TRBV19 and TRBJ2-1): DGGITQSPKYLFRKEGQNVTLSCEQNLNHDAMYWYRQDPGQGLRLIYYSQIVNDFQKGDIAEGYSVSREKKESFPLTVTSAQKNPTAFYLCASRDLGNEQFFGPGTRLTVL.

The chain employs TRBV5-6 and TRBJ1-2; D is ambiguous. This CDR3 spans 14 amino acids. Germline CDR1 and CDR2: SGHDT and YYEEEE. V dropped 1 base and J dropped 1 base, with 8 bases sitting between them. This CDR3 reads CASSLYGFNYGYTF. In DNA form, the CDR3 reads TGTGCCAGCAGCTTGTACGGATTTAACTATGGCTACACCTTC.

In its sample, this clonotype was seen many times. The chain recombines TRBV5-1 with TRBJ2-2, with 7 bases lining up with TRBD1. J was trimmed by 6 bases and V by 3 bases; bases with no gene match: 8. Germline V lookup: CDR1 SGHRS, CDR2 YFSETQ. The CDR3 totals 15 residues. In DNA, the CDR3 is TGCGCCAGCAGCTCGGGACAGCCGCGGGCCGGGGAGCTGTTTTTT. Its protein product is CASSSGQPRAGELFF.

V and J are TRBV4-1 and TRBJ2-5, with 15 bases that match TRBD2. The CDR3 consists of 16 residues. Unmatched junction bases numbered 1, after V lost 0 bases and J lost 5 bases. CDR1 and CDR2 from the germline V gene are MGHRA and YSYEKL. CDR3 in DNA: TGCGCCAGCAGCCAAGATGGGACTAGCGGGGGGGAGACCCAGTACTTC. Protein sequence: CASSQDGTSGGETQYF.